A single sample is the source of the 21 T cell receptor beta chains below, sequenced in a study of cytomegalovirus exposure and HLA in healthy donors. Primers: 60 Vbeta forward and 13 Jbeta reverse. The protocol was immunoSEQ multiplex PCR, while the TCRdb copy is restricted to in-frame clones and leaves out a portion. Here the sample spans 150,000 to 200,000 clones, roughly three quarters being singletons. Sequencing used PBMCs. These receptors originate from a woman in her forties or fifties in good health and CMV-seropositive.

The V gene is TRBV4-1, the J gene TRBJ1-5; 9 positions agree with TRBD1. The CDR3 consists of 15 residues. Germline CDR1 MGHRA, CDR2 YSYEKL. The V segment lost 0 bases and the J segment 6 bases; nucleotides outside the gene matches: 3. The CDR3 loop is CASSQEGQGSQPQHF. CDR3 coding DNA: TGCGCCAGCAGCCAAGAAGGACAGGGGAGTCAGCCCCAGCATTTT.

This clone came up once. The chain couples TRBV4-1 to TRBJ1-1; weak D call: TRBD1 (5 bases). Per the germline V gene, CDR1 is MGHRA and CDR2 is YSYEKL. Trimming pared 0 bases from V and 4 bases from J, leaving 12 bases between. The CDR3 loop spans 15 amino acids. The CDR3 sequence is CASSQDPFGGTEAFF. The CDR3 coding sequence is TGCGCCAGCAGCCAAGATCCCTTCGGGGGCACTGAAGCTTTCTTT.

This clone was found a few times. V is TRBV7-7 and J is TRBJ2-5; 9 bases are shared with TRBD1. V lost 4 bases to trimming and J lost 2 bases; unmatched junction nucleotides: 5. The CDR3 runs to 15 residues. Germline V gene lookup returns CDR1 SSHAT and CDR2 FNYEAQ (reference sequence). CDR3 sequence (DNA): TGTGCCAGCAGCTCGGGACAGGGCAAACAAGAGACCCAGTACTTC. It translates to CASSSGQGKQETQYF. The full variable domain, with the rest looked up from reference TRBV7-7 and TRBJ2-5, is GAGVSQSPRYKVTKRGQDVTLRCDPISSHATLYWYQQALGQGPEFLTYFNYEAQPDKSGLPSDRFSAERPEGSISTLTIQRTEQRDSAMYRCASSSGQGKQETQYFGPGTRLLVL.

V usage is TRBV7-3 and J usage is TRBJ2-3, with TRBD2 matching over 8 bases. The length of the CDR3 is 14 residues. Germline V gives CDR1 SGHTA, CDR2 FQGTGA. With V trimmed by 4 bases and J by 5 bases, 5 bases remained unmatched. The CDR3 sequence is CASSSGGAGDTQYF. In DNA form, the CDR3 reads TGTGCCAGCAGCTCCGGGGGGGCTGGAGATACGCAGTATTTT.

On this clone itself: One end of the junction varies from germline; a read error may be responsible. The chain uses TRBV6-1 and TRBJ1-2; unclear D gene. CDR3 length: 14 amino acids. In germline, CDR1 is MNHNS, CDR2 SASEGT. CDR3: CASREVVANYGYTF. In DNA, the CDR3 is TGTGCCAGCAGAGAAGTCGTAGCTAACTATGGCTACACCTTC.

V and J are TRBV27 and TRBJ2-7; the D gene is possibly TRBD2 (7 bases). The CDR3 extends over 13 amino acids. V dropped 3 bases and J dropped 6 bases, with 12 bases sitting between them. Germline V gives CDR1 MNHEY, CDR2 SMNVEV (reference sequence). DNA of the CDR3: TGTGCCAGCAGTTTGGGGGGGCCCCGCGAGCAGTACTTC. Its translation: CASSLGGPREQYF.

The chain uses TRBV30 and TRBJ1-6; 8 bases map to TRBD1. The length of the CDR3 is 13 residues. After removal of 2 bases from V and 12 bases from J, the junction contained 6 bases not matched to a gene. Germline lookup yields CDR1 GTSNPN and CDR2 SVGIG (reference sequence). DNA for the CDR3: TGTGCCTGGAGTAGTGGACAGGGAGGACCCCTCCACTTT. As protein: CAWSSGQGGPLHF.

This clone was detected only a few times. The V gene is TRBV15, the J gene TRBJ1-2, with 7 bases identical to TRBD1. The CDR3 totals 16 residues. The junction had 8 bases not matched to a gene; V was cut back by 0 bases and J by 4 bases. Per the germline V gene, CDR1 is LNHNV and CDR2 is YYDKDF (reference sequence). CDR3 DNA sequence: TGTGCCACCAGCAGAGACCGGGACAGCAAGCTCTATGGCTACACCTTC. Translated: CATSRDRDSKLYGYTF.

The chain carries TRBV7-8 and TRBJ1-1, with D possibly TRBD1 on 5 matching bases. Trimming stripped 7 bases from V and 4 bases from J, with 19 bases between. The CDR3 has 15 amino acids. Germline CDR1 is SGHVS and CDR2 is FQNEAQ. Here the CDR3 reads CASTTNGGRGTEAFF. The DNA of the CDR3 is TGTGCCAGCACCACCAACGGGGGACGTGGCACTGAAGCTTTCTTT.

In DNA, the CDR3 is TGTGCCAGCAAAGTTAGCGGGCTGTCAAATGAGCAGTTCTTC. Protein product: CASKVSGLSNEQFF. The chain is built from TRBV6-6 and TRBJ2-1; 7 nucleotides match TRBD2. Germline CDR1 and CDR2: MNHNY and SVGAGI (reference sequence). The CDR3 is made up of 14 amino acids. V lost 7 bases to trimming and J lost 7 bases; unmatched junction nucleotides: 10.

V gene TRBV27 combines with J gene TRBJ2-3, with D uncertain. V shed 7 bases and J shed 1 base, with 27 bases lying between them. This CDR3 is 19 amino acids long. Germline-derived CDR1 and CDR2 are MNHEY and SMNVEV (reference sequence). The CDR3 DNA follows: TGTGCCAGCAACCGACCCGTATTCATGAGGCCACATCGCACAGATACGCAGTATTTT. This encodes CASNRPVFMRPHRTDTQYF.

This chain joins TRBV30 and TRBJ1-4, with 9 bases matching TRBD1. CDR1 and CDR2 (germline): GTSNPN, SVGIG (reference sequence). The CDR3 runs to 14 residues. Trimming removed 2 bases from V and 7 bases from J; junction bases left unmatched: 5. The CDR3 DNA sequence: TGTGCCTGGAGTTCCCGACAGGGGGTTGAAAAACTGTTTTTT. This encodes CAWSSRQGVEKLFF.

The CDR3 bases are TGTGCCAGCAGTCCGGCAGGGACAGATCAACAAGAGACCCAGTACTTC. This codes for CASSPAGTDQQETQYF. The chain combines TRBV28 with TRBJ2-5; 7 bases fit TRBD1. This CDR3 region has 16 residues. Germline CDR1 and CDR2: MDHEN and SYDVKM. Trimming took 5 bases from V and 2 from J; bases not matched to a gene: 11.

The rearrangement links TRBV29-1 to TRBJ2-2, with TRBD1 identical over 10 bases. CDR1 and CDR2 (germline): SQVTM, ANQGSEA. The CDR3 runs to 16 residues. V was pared by 0 bases and J by 4 bases, with 5 bases of the junction left unmatched. The CDR3 nucleotides read TGCAGCGTTGAAGACGGCAGACAGGGGGCCACCGGGGAGCTGTTTTTT. Its protein product is CSVEDGRQGATGELFF.

This chain connects TRBV9 to TRBJ2-1; D is possibly TRBD2 (6 bases). This CDR3 is built from 16 residues. The V gene's germline CDR1 is SGDLS and CDR2 YYNGEE. The ends were cut back, 4 bases at V and 0 bases at J, with 14 bases in the middle. CDR3 protein: CASSPVGLGSYNEQFF. In DNA, the CDR3 is TGTGCCAGCAGCCCCGTGGGACTCGGCTCCTACAATGAGCAGTTCTTC. Complete variable domain (other parts from reference TRBV9 and TRBJ2-1): DSGVTQTPKHLITATGQRVTLRCSPRSGDLSVYWYQQSLDQGLQFLIQYYNGEERAKGNILERFSAQQFPDLHSELNLSSLELGDSALYFCASSPVGLGSYNEQFFGPGTRLTVL.

This chain joins TRBV5-1 and TRBJ2-7, with D possibly being TRBD1 (5 bases). The germline gives CDR1 SGHRS, CDR2 YFSETQ. Trimming took 0 bases from V and 0 from J, leaving 13 bases between them. This CDR3 spans 16 amino acids. As DNA, the CDR3 is TGCGCCAGCAGCTTGGTAGGGGATCTATACTCCTACGAGCAGTACTTC. The encoded protein is CASSLVGDLYSYEQYF.

V and J are TRBV6-1 and TRBJ1-4; 8 bases match TRBD1. Germline V gene sequence: CDR1 MNHNS, CDR2 SASEGT. The CDR3 totals 16 residues. Trimming cost V 3 bases and J 8 bases; bases outside gene matches: 11. CDR3 region: CASSEGTDRDREKLFF. The CDR3 DNA follows: TGTGCCAGCAGTGAGGGCACGGACAGGGATCGGGAAAAACTGTTTTTT.

V is TRBV6-5 and J is TRBJ1-5; D gene uncertain. There are 10 residues in the CDR3. Germline values: CDR1 MNHEY, CDR2 SVGAGI. Trimming left V 6 bases short and J 5 bases short, with 2 bases between. CDR3 nucleotides: TGTGCCAGCAGCTATCAGCCCCAGCATTTT. The encoded protein is CASSYQPQHF.

This clone was recorded once. The chain employs TRBV9 and TRBJ2-2, with TRBD2 matching over 7 bases. J was trimmed by 1 base and V by 2 bases; bases with no gene match: 2. Germline CDR1 reads SGDLS; CDR2 reads YYNGEE. The CDR3 has 15 residues. CDR3 amino acids: CASSVREGNTGELFF. CDR3 bases: TGTGCCAGCAGCGTCAGGGAGGGGAACACCGGGGAGCTGTTTTTT.

This chain joins TRBV20-1 and TRBJ1-2, with 9 bases matching TRBD1. The CDR3 totals 11 residues. The V gene's germline CDR1 is DFQATT and CDR2 SNEGSKA (reference sequence). The J segment lost 7 bases and the V segment lost 7 bases, leaving 4 bases of the junction unmatched. In nucleotides, the CDR3 is TGCAGTGGGGACAGGGATAGTGGCTACACCTTC. Its translation is CSGDRDSGYTF.

This clone was counted a few times. The chain uses TRBV7-9 and TRBJ2-1, with 8 bases lining up with TRBD2. Germline CDR1 reads SEHNR; CDR2 reads FQNEAQ (reference sequence). V shed 5 bases and J 5 bases; nucleotides not matched to a gene: 5. The CDR3 is 14 amino acids. The CDR3 loop reads CASSRGGPDNEQFF. The CDR3 DNA reads TGTGCCAGCAGCCGCGGGGGGCCAGACAATGAGCAGTTCTTC.